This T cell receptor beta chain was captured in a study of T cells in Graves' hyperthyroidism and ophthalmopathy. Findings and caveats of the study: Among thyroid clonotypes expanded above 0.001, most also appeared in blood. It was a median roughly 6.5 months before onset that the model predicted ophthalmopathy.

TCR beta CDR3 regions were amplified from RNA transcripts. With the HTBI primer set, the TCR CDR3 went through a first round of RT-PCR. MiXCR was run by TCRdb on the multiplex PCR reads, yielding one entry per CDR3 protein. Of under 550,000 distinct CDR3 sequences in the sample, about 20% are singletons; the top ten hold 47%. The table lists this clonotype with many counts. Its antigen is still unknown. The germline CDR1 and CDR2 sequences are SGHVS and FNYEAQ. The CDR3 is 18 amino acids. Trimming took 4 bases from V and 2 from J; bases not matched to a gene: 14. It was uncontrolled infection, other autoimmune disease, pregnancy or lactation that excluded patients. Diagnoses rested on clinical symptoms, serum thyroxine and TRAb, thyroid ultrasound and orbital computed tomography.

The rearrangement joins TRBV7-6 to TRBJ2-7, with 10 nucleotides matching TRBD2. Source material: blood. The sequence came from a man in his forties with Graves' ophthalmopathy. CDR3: CASSSQNIAGGKAYEQYF. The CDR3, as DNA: TGTGCCAGCAGCTCCCAAAACATAGCGGGAGGTAAAGCCTACGAGCAGTACTTC.